These 3 T cell receptor beta chains share one sample of origin, sequenced in a study of blood T cells in healthy people across ages. Together with a sample-barcoded 5' primer, a J-beta primer mix was included in a second PCR lasting about 7 to 11 cycles. TCRdb redid the calling of the 5' RACE reads with MiXCR, one entry per CDR3 protein. Among about 800,000 distinct CDR3 sequences listed, roughly 25% were seen once. The same sample was also studied in work on T cells of mothers and their children.

Sequencing used blood. The receptors come from a boy between 10 and 17 years old in good health.

The chain joins TRBV4-1 to TRBJ2-1; 10 positions match TRBD2. The CDR3 covers 16 residues. Germline V CDR1 and CDR2: MGHRA, YSYEKL. The J segment lost 3 bases and the V segment lost 4 bases, leaving 6 bases of the junction unmatched. CDR3 protein: CASSPNLAGGYNEQFF. The CDR3 bases are TGCGCCAGCAGCCCCAATTTAGCGGGAGGCTACAATGAGCAGTTCTTC.

The chain employs TRBV7-2 and TRBJ2-1; 10 positions match TRBD1. TRBJ2-7 matches the DNA end more closely, so the J call is doubtful. The CDR3 has 15 amino acids. From germline, CDR1 is SGHTA and CDR2 FQGNSA. CDR3 loop: CASSRPGTGVYEQYF. The CDR3 bases are TGTGCCAGCAGCCGCCCCGGGACAGGGGTTTACGAGCAGTACTTC.

This clonotype was detected only a few times. The chain combines TRBV29-1 with TRBJ2-1; no firm D call. The J call is doubtful: the DNA matches TRBJ2-7 better. This CDR3 region has 13 residues. Germline CDR1 is SQVTM and CDR2 is ANQGSEA. CDR3 protein: CSVEGRYTYEQYF. The CDR3 region has the DNA TGCAGCGTTGAAGGACGGTATACCTACGAGCAGTACTTC.